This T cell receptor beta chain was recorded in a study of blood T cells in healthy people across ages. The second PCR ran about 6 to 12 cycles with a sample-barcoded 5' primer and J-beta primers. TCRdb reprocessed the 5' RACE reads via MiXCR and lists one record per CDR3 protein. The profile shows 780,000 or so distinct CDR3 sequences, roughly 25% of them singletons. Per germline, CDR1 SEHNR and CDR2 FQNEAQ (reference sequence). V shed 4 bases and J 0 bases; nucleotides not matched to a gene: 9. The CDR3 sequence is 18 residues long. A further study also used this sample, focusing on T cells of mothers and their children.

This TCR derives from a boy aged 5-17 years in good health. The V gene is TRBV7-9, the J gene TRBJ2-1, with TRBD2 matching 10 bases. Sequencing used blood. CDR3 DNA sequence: TGTGCCAGCAGCTCCTTGCCTAGCGGGAGTAGCTCCTACAATGAGCAGTTCTTC. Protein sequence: CASSSLPSGSSSYNEQFF. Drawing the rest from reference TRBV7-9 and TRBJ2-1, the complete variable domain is DTGVSQNPRHKITKRGQNVTFRCDPISEHNRLYWYRQTLGQGPEFLTYFQNEAQLEKSRLLSDRFSAERPKGSFSTLEIQRTEQGDSAMYLCASSSLPSGSSSYNEQFFGPGTRLTVL.